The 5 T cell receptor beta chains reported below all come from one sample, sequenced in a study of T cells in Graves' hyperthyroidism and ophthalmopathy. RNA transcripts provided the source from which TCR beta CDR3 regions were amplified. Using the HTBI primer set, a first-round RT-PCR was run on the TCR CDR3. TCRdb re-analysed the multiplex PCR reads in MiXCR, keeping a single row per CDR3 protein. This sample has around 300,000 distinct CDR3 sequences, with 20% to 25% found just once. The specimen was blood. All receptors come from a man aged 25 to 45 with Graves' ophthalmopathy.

CDR3 region: CASSAGTTTYNEQFF. The CDR3 DNA reads as TGTGCCAGCAGCGCCGGGACTACCACTTACAATGAGCAGTTCTTC. The J gene is TRBJ2-1, the V gene TRBV7-2; 7 bases line up with TRBD2. Trimming took 5 bases from V and 4 from J; bases not matched to a gene: 8. Germline V gene sequence: CDR1 SGHTA, CDR2 FQGNSA. This CDR3 is built from 15 residues.

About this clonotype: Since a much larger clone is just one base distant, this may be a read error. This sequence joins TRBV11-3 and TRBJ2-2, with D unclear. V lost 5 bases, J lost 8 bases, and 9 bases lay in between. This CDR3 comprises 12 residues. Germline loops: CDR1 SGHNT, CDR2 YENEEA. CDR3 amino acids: CASSPHRGELFF. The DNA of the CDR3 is TGTGCCAGCAGCCCCCACCGGGGGGAGCTGTTTTTT.

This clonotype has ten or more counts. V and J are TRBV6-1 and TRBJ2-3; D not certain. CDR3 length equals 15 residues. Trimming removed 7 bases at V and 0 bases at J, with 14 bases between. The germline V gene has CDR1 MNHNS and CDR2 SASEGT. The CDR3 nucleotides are TGTGCCAGCACAGGATGGCAGAGAAGCACAGATACGCAGTATTTT. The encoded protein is CASTGWQRSTDTQYF.

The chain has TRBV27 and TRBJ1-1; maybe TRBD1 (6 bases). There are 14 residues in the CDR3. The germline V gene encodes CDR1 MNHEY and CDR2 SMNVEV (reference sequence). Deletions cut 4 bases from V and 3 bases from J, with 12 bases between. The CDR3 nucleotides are TGTGCCAGCAGTTCCAACAGGGTGTACACTGAAGCTTTCTTT. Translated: CASSSNRVYTEAFF.

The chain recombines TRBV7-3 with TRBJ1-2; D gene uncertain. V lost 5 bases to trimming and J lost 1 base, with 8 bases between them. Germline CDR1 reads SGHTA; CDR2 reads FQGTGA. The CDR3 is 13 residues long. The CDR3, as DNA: TGTGCCAGCAGCAACGACAATAACTATGGCTACACCTTC. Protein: CASSNDNNYGYTF.